Below are 22 T cell receptor beta chains sequenced from a single sample in a study of T cells in Graves' hyperthyroidism and ophthalmopathy. Amplification targeted TCR beta CDR3 regions from RNA transcripts. Initially, a first-round RT-PCR of the TCR CDR3 employed the HTBI primer set. MiXCR was run by TCRdb on the multiplex PCR reads, yielding one entry per CDR3 protein. The table records about 720,000 distinct CDR3 sequences, around 17% of them present only once. The specimen was blood. These TCRs come from a man aged 18 to 30 with Graves' hyperthyroidism.

The chain recombines TRBV7-3 with TRBJ2-7, with a weak D call TRBD1 (5 bases). The CDR3 spans 14 residues. V was clipped by 8 bases and J by 0 bases, with 14 bases between them. Germline loops: CDR1 SGHTA, CDR2 FQGTGA. The CDR3 is CASSPVDTSYEQYF. CDR3 coding DNA: TGTGCCAGCTCACCAGTGGACACCTCCTACGAGCAGTACTTC.

This clonotype occurred many times. This sequence joins TRBV28 and TRBJ2-1; 13 bases match TRBD2. The CDR3 extends over 16 amino acids. After removal of 6 bases from V and 7 bases from J, the junction contained 9 bases not matched to a gene. The germline V gene encodes CDR1 MDHEN and CDR2 SYDVKM. Here the CDR3 DNA reads TGTGCCAGCAGGCCTCAACTAGCGGGAGGGTTGAATGAGCAGTTCTTC. Translating gives CASRPQLAGGLNEQFF.

The chain links TRBV7-9 to TRBJ2-2; maybe TRBD1 (6 bases). The CDR3 consists of 14 residues. Germline values: CDR1 SEHNR, CDR2 FQNEAQ (reference sequence). V dropped 6 bases and J dropped 2 bases, with 10 bases sitting between them. The CDR3 coding sequence is TGTGCCAGCAGGCCGGGACACAACACCGGGGAGCTGTTTTTT. Amino acid sequence: CASRPGHNTGELFF. Using reference TRBV7-9 and TRBJ2-2 for the parts outside the CDR3, the full variable domain is DTGVSQNPRHKITKRGQNVTFRCDPISEHNRLYWYRQTLGQGPEFLTYFQNEAQLEKSRLLSDRFSAERPKGSFSTLEIQRTEQGDSAMYLCASRPGHNTGELFFGEGSRLTVL.

This clonotype has at least ten counts. The chain has TRBV11-2 and TRBJ2-2, with D unclear. CDR1 SGHAT and CDR2 FQNNGV come from the germline V gene. The length of the CDR3 is 15 residues. Trimming took off 2 bases at V and 1 base at J, with 8 bases between the two ends. The CDR3 nucleotides are TGTGCCAGCAGCTTATTCTCGGGGAACACCGGGGAGCTGTTTTTT. Its protein is CASSLFSGNTGELFF.

Only a few counts were recorded for this clonotype. The genes are TRBV27 and TRBJ2-4; either TRBD1 or TRBD2 may fit D (6 bases each). This CDR3 contains 15 residues. Germline CDR1 and CDR2: MNHEY and SMNVEV (reference sequence). V was shortened by 5 bases and J by 1 base, with 12 bases between the two germline ends. The CDR3 coding sequence is TGTGCCAGCAGTCTCGGGGGCGCGGCCAAAAACATTCAGTACTTC. Its translation is CASSLGGAAKNIQYF.

The chain couples TRBV28 to TRBJ1-1; no clear D gene. CDR1 and CDR2 from the germline V gene are MDHEN and SYDVKM. CDR3 length: 14 residues. Trimming stripped 3 bases from V and 3 bases from J, with 11 bases between. CDR3 bases: TGTGCCAGCAGTTTGTCAAGTGGGGACACTGAAGCTTTCTTT. Its protein product is CASSLSSGDTEAFF. Using reference TRBV28 and TRBJ1-1 for the parts outside the CDR3, the full variable domain is DVKVTQSSRYLVKRTGEKVFLECVQDMDHENMFWYRQDPGLGLRLIYFSYDVKMKEKGDIPEGYSVSREKKERFSLILESASTNQTSMYLCASSLSSGDTEAFFGQGTRLTVV.

V gene TRBV5-6 combines with J gene TRBJ1-4; maybe TRBD1 (5 bases). Trimming pared 4 bases from V and 8 bases from J, leaving 12 bases between. CDR3 length equals 13 residues. Germline V gene lookup returns CDR1 SGHDT and CDR2 YYEEEE. CDR3 sequence: CASSRAPGEKLFF. The DNA of the CDR3 is TGTGCCAGCAGCCGGGCCCCAGGGGAAAAACTGTTTTTT.

V usage is TRBV30 and J usage is TRBJ2-3; tentative D call: TRBD2 (6 bases). Germline values: CDR1 GTSNPN, CDR2 SVGIG (reference sequence). This CDR3 spans 18 amino acids. Trimming took 3 bases from V and 0 from J, leaving 22 bases between them. For the CDR3, the DNA is TGTGCCTGGAGCGCCCCGAGGGGAGGTCCGGTTAGCACAGATACGCAGTATTTT. This sequence encodes CAWSAPRGGPVSTDTQYF.

This clonotype was seen a few times. The rearrangement uses TRBV3-1 and TRBJ2-1, with 11 bases fitting TRBD1. From germline, CDR1 is LGHDT and CDR2 YNNKEL (reference sequence). V trimming: 0 bases; J trimming: 7 bases; junction bases outside the gene matches: 2. The length of the CDR3 is 15 residues. As DNA, the CDR3 is TGTGCCAGCAGCCAAGAGGGACAGGGGGTAAATGAGCAGTTCTTC. It specifies CASSQEGQGVNEQFF.

This clonotype showed up just a few times. The chain links TRBV30 to TRBJ2-7; D uncertain. The CDR3 totals 12 residues. The V end was cut by 3 bases, the J end by 3 bases, with 9 bases between. Germline V gene sequence: CDR1 GTSNPN, CDR2 SVGIG (reference sequence). CDR3: CAWRTRGYEQYF. Written as DNA, the CDR3 is TGTGCCTGGAGAACCCGAGGCTACGAGCAGTACTTC.

The V call is TRBV5-1, the J call TRBJ2-7; 11 nucleotides match TRBD2. Germline CDR1 SGHRS, CDR2 YFSETQ. The CDR3 is 16 residues long. V trimming: 4 bases; J trimming: 2 bases; junction bases outside the gene matches: 8. The CDR3 loop is CASSTGTSGPTYEQYF. The CDR3 region has the DNA TGCGCCAGCAGCACAGGGACTAGCGGACCCACCTACGAGCAGTACTTC.

CDR3 bases: TGTGCCAGCAGCCTCTTGACATCGCACGAGCAGTACTTC. This translates into CASSLLTSHEQYF. The V call is TRBV7-9, the J call TRBJ2-7; D not resolved. Germline-derived CDR1 and CDR2 are SEHNR and FQNEAQ (reference sequence). V was cut by 5 bases and J by 5 bases, with 13 bases left in between. The CDR3 runs 13 residues.

In this sample, this clonotype turned up a few times. The J gene is TRBJ2-7, the V gene TRBV28, with D unclear. The CDR3 is 15 amino acids. Trimming removed 1 base from V and 3 bases from J, with 13 bases in between. Germline V gives CDR1 MDHEN, CDR2 SYDVKM. CDR3 coding DNA: TGTGCCAGCAGTTTATCGGACCAGCTCTACTACGAGCAGTACTTC. Translated, it gives CASSLSDQLYYEQYF.

This clonotype was found many times. CDR3 sequence: CASRVDRGTEAFF. The DNA of the CDR3 is TGTGCCAGCAGGGTAGACAGGGGTACTGAAGCTTTCTTT. V and J are TRBV6-2 or TRBV6-3 and TRBJ1-1; 8 nucleotides line up with TRBD1. The length of the CDR3 is 13 residues. From germline, CDR1 is MNHEY and CDR2 SVGEGT. Trimming at V came to 6 bases and at J to 5 bases, leaving 5 bases not matched to a gene.

The rearrangement joins TRBV14 to TRBJ1-2; possibly TRBD1 for D (6 bases). CDR1 is SGHDN and CDR2 is FVKESK in the germline V gene. Trimming removed 4 bases from V and 4 bases from J, with 10 bases in between. The CDR3 has 13 amino acids. The chain's CDR3 is CASSRGDIYGYTF. The CDR3 DNA is TGTGCCAGCAGCCGGGGGGACATCTATGGCTACACCTTC.

This clonotype came up a few times. A clone one base away is much larger, so this may be a read error. The rearrangement uses TRBV18 and TRBJ2-7; D is perhaps TRBD1 (5 bases). The CDR3 extends over 15 amino acids. The germline V gene has CDR1 KGHSH and CDR2 LQKENI. CDR3 in amino acids: CVSSPSQGRTYEQYF. In DNA, the CDR3 is TGTGTCAGCTCACCATCTCAGGGAAGGACCTACGAGCAGTACTTC.

The sample holds one count of this clonotype. The gene calls are TRBV5-4 and TRBJ1-4; TRBD1 might be the D (6 bases). Trimming took off 0 bases at V and 5 bases at J, with 8 bases between the two ends. The germline gives CDR1 SGHNT, CDR2 YYREEE (reference sequence). This CDR3 spans 14 amino acids. The CDR3 DNA sequence: TGTGCCAGCAGCTTGGGACAGGAGAATGAAAAACTGTTTTTT. This sequence encodes CASSLGQENEKLFF.

In its sample, this clonotype was seen a few times. The V gene is TRBV5-1, the J gene TRBJ2-1, with a possible D match to TRBD2 (6 bases). The CDR3 runs 12 residues. The germline V gene encodes CDR1 SGHRS and CDR2 YFSETQ. With 10 bases removed from V and 7 bases from J, the gap between germline ends came to 15 bases. The CDR3, as DNA: TGCGCCCGAGGAGGGAAAAGGAATGAGCAGTTCTTC. Amino acid sequence: CARGGKRNEQFF.

CDR3 amino acids: CASSLAGAGDTQYF. The CDR3, as DNA: TGTGCCAGCAGCTTAGCGGGAGCGGGAGATACGCAGTATTTT. This chain connects TRBV28 to TRBJ2-3, with 9 bases aligning to TRBD2. V lost 6 bases and J lost 5; bases outside the gene matches: 6. Germline V gene lookup returns CDR1 MDHEN and CDR2 SYDVKM. The CDR3 loop spans 14 amino acids.

This clonotype was observed at least ten times. The CDR3 region has the DNA TGTGCCAGCAGTGAACAATACGAGCAGTACTTC. Translation: CASSEQYEQYF. This chain connects TRBV2 to TRBJ2-7, with D hard to call. CDR1 and CDR2 (germline): SNHLY, FYNNEI. This CDR3 is built from 11 residues. Between the trimmed V and J ends, which lost 2 bases and 4 bases, there was a span of 3 bases.

This sequence joins TRBV6-2 or TRBV6-3 and TRBJ2-7, with D maybe TRBD2 (6 bases). V dropped 7 bases and J dropped 3 bases, with 19 bases sitting between them. The CDR3 is 15 amino acids. Per the germline V gene, CDR1 is MNHEY and CDR2 is SVGEGT. The chain's CDR3 is CASKTSSPNYYEQYF. CDR3 DNA sequence: TGTGCCAGCAAGACTAGTTCCCCGAATTACTACGAGCAGTACTTC.

This clonotype was picked up a small number of times. V gene TRBV7-6 combines with J gene TRBJ1-1; D is unclear. The V and J ends lost 5 bases and 7 bases respectively, with 11 bases between them. Germline lookup yields CDR1 SGHVS and CDR2 FNYEAQ. The CDR3 contains 12 residues. This chain's CDR3 is CASSQNGVEAFF. CDR3 sequence (DNA): TGTGCCAGCAGCCAGAACGGGGTTGAAGCTTTCTTT.